This T cell receptor beta chain is from a study of blood T cells in healthy people across ages. The study's findings and limits: Any changes in expanded clonotypes were possibly confounded, as donor CMV status remained unknown.

V lost 7 bases to trimming and J lost 1 base; unmatched junction nucleotides: 4. Germline V CDR1 and CDR2: MNHEY, SVGAGI. The CDR3 spans 15 residues. Notes on this clonotype: Its target is unknown.

Alongside a J-beta primer mix, a sample-barcoded 5' primer served in a second PCR lasting roughly 7 to 11 cycles. MiXCR was run by TCRdb on the 5' RACE reads, yielding one entry per CDR3 protein. Of 1.4 million to 1.5 million distinct CDR3 sequences listed, around 42% were seen once; the top ten hold roughly 7.7%. The sequencing input was blood. The chain links TRBV6-5 to TRBJ2-3, with 11 bases aligning to TRBD2. This receptor was identified in a woman under 30 in good health. CDR3 DNA sequence: TGTGCCAGCACTCTGACTAGCGGGGGCACAGATACGCAGTATTTT. Translation gives CASTLTSGGTDTQYF.